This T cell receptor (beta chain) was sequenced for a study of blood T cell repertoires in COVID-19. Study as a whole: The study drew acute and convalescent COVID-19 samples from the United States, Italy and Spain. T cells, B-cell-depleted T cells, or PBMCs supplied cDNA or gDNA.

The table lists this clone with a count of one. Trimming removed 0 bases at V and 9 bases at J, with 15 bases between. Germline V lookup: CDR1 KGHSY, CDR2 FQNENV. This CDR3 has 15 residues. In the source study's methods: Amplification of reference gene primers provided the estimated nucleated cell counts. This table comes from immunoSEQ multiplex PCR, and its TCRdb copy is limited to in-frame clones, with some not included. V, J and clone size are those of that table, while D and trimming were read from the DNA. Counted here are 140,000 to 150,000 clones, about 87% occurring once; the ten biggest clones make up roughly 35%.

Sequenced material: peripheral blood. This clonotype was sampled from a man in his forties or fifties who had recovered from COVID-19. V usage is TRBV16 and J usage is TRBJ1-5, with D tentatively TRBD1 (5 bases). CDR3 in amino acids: CASSQSGLGVMPQHF. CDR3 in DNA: TGTGCCAGCAGCCAATCGGGACTCGGGGTGATGCCCCAGCATTTT. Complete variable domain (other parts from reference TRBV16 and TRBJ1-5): GEEVAQTPKHLVRGEGQKAKLYCAPIKGHSYVFWYQQVLKNEFKFLISFQNENVFDETGMPKERFSAKCLPNSPCSLEIQATKLEDSAVYFCASSQSGLGVMPQHFGDGTRLSIL.